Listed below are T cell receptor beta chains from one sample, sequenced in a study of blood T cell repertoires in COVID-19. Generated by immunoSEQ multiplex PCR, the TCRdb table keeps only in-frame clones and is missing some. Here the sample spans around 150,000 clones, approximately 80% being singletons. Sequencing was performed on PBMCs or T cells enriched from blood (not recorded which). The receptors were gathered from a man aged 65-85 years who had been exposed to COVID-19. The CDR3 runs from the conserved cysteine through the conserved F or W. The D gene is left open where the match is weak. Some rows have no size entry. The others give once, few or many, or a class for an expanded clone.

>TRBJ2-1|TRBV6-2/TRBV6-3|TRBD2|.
CASSFRTGLARHEQFF
TGTGCCAGCAGTTTCAGAACGGGACTAGCGCGCCATGAGCAGTTCTTC
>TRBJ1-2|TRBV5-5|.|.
CASSPDRSYGYTF
TGTGCCAGCAGCCCCGATAGGAGCTATGGCTACACCTTC
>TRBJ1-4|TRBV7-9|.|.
CASSEGWGTNEKLFF
TGTGCCAGCAGTGAAGGGTGGGGCACTAATGAAAAACTGTTTTTT
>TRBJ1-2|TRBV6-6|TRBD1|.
CASTRTGAGYGYTF
TGTGCCAGCACACGGACAGGGGCGGGCTATGGCTACACCTTC
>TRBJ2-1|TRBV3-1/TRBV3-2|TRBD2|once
CASSLTSGGHNEQFF
TGTGCCAGCAGTCTTACTAGCGGGGGTCACAATGAGCAGTTCTTC
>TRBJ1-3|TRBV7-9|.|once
CASSAGQPGSGNTIYF
TGTGCCAGCAGCGCCGGACAACCTGGGTCCGGAAACACCATATATTTT
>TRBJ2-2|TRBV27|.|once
CASRSVTWGRELFF
TGTGCCAGCAGATCTGTGACCTGGGGGCGGGAGCTGTTTTTT
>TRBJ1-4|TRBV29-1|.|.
CSARSLNEKLFF
TGCAGCGCGCGGTCCCTTAATGAAAAACTGTTTTTT
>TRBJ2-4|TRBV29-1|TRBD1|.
CSIRTGGRNIQYF
TGCAGCATACGCACAGGGGGGCGGAACATTCAGTACTTC
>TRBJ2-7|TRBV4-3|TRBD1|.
CASSQGSQGSYEQYF
TGCGCCAGCAGCCAGGGGTCACAGGGGTCCTACGAGCAGTACTTC
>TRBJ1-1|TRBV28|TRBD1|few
CASSLYRGLHF
TGTGCCAGCAGTTTATACAGGGGGCTTCACTTT
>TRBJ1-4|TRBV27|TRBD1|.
CASSSLTGGGEKLFF
TGTGCCAGCAGTTCCTTGACAGGGGGAGGTGAAAAACTGTTTTTT
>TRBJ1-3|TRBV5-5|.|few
CASSQITGNTIYF
TGTGCCAGCAGCCAGATTACTGGAAACACCATATATTTT
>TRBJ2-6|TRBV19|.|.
CASSLRGSGANVLTF
TGTGCCAGTAGTCTGAGGGGGTCCGGGGCCAACGTCCTGACTTTC
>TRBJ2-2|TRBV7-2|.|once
CASSSDWSGELFF
TGTGCCAGCAGCTCGGACTGGTCCGGGGAGCTGTTTTTT
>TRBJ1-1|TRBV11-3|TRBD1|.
CASSLGTGRNTEAFF
TGTGCCAGCAGCTTAGGGACAGGGAGGAACACTGAAGCTTTCTTT
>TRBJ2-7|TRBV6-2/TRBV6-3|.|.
CASSTGLLFGREQYF
TGTGCCAGCAGTACGGGACTCCTGTTTGGGAGGGAGCAGTACTTC
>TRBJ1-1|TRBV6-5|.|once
CASSYSRRGPEAFF
TGTGCCAGCAGTTACTCGAGGCGAGGGCCTGAAGCTTTCTTT
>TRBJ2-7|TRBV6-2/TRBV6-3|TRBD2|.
CASSPRTSGSIRELHEQYF
TGTGCCAGCAGTCCCAGGACTAGCGGGAGTATCCGAGAGCTCCACGAGCAGTACTTC
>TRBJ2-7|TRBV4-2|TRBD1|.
CASSPLGQESSYEQYF
TGTGCCAGCAGCCCCCTGGGACAGGAGAGCTCCTACGAGCAGTACTTC
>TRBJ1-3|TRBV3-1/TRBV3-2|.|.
CAAQGLGGNTIYF
TGTGCCGCCCAGGGTCTGGGTGGAAACACCATATATTTT
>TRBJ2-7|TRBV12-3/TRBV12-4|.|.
CASRTGYSYEQYF
TGTGCCAGCAGAACCGGGTACTCCTACGAGCAGTACTTC
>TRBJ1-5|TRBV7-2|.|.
CASSPLVSNQPQHF
TGTGCCAGCAGCCCCCTAGTCAGCAATCAGCCCCAGCATTTT
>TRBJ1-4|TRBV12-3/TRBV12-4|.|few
CASSRDIGEKLFF
TGTGCCAGCAGTCGAGACATTGGAGAAAAACTGTTTTTT
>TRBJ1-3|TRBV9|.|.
CASSVGAGHTNSGNTIYF
TGTGCCAGCAGCGTAGGGGCAGGACATACTAACTCTGGAAACACCATATATTTT
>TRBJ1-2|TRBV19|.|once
CASSMGRNYGYTF
TGTGCCAGTAGTATGGGGCGAAACTATGGCTACACCTTC
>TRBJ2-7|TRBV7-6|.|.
CASSMEGTPYF
TGTGCCAGCAGCATGGAAGGGACTCCCTACTTC
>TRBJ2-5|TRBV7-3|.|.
CASSPSGTRQETQYF
TGTGCCAGCAGCCCCTCGGGGACAAGGCAAGAGACCCAGTACTTC
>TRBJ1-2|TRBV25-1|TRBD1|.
CASRGLDYGYTF
TGTGCCAGTAGGGGGCTTGACTATGGCTACACCTTC